Each of the 8 T cell receptor beta chains below was sequenced from the same sample in a study of early T cells in non-severe SARS-CoV-2 infection (dated by TCRdb to the early 2020s). Library generation was performed with 5' RACE. The sample was run on a NextSeq 500. TCRdb itself trimmed the public reads at Q25 with fastp, ran MiXCR and retained productive beta chains. Duplicate CDR3 protein sequences are folded into a single record with the most common DNA and genes. This sample comprises tens of thousands of distinct CDR3 sequences, around 7% of them detected only once. The top ten clonotypes cover roughly 4.7% of the sample. The sample taken for sequencing was whole blood. Source of these receptors: an adult who was a healthcare worker with PCR-confirmed SARS-CoV-2 infection or an uninfected control (not recorded which).

This clonotype was counted between two and nine times. This chain connects TRBV7-3 to TRBJ2-3, with TRBD2 identical over 11 bases. J gave up 4 bases and V 5 bases, and 8 bases lay outside the gene matches. Germline-derived CDR1 and CDR2 are SGHTA and FQGTGA. CDR3 length: 16 amino acids. The CDR3: CASSPMGLADSDTQYF. The CDR3 nucleotides are TGTGCCAGCAGCCCCATGGGACTAGCGGATTCAGATACGCAGTATTTT.

This clonotype has ten or more counts. V usage is TRBV7-9 and J usage is TRBJ1-5, with no clear D. V was cut by 1 base and J by 6 bases, with 7 bases left in between. The CDR3 has 13 residues. Germline lookup yields CDR1 SEHNR and CDR2 FQNEAQ (reference sequence). The CDR3 here is CASSLEDGQPQHF. CDR3 bases: TGTGCCAGCAGCTTAGAGGACGGTCAGCCCCAGCATTTT. Looking up the rest from reference TRBV7-9 and TRBJ1-5 gives the full variable domain: DTGVSQNPRHKITKRGQNVTFRCDPISEHNRLYWYRQTLGQGPEFLTYFQNEAQLEKSRLLSDRFSAERPKGSFSTLEIQRTEQGDSAMYLCASSLEDGQPQHFGDGTRLSIL.

The rearrangement uses TRBV6-2 or TRBV6-3 and TRBJ1-5; D is undetermined. This CDR3 has 12 residues. Trimming removed 7 bases at V and 0 bases at J, with 4 bases between. The V gene's germline CDR1 is MNHEY and CDR2 SVGEGT. This CDR3 is CASTNSNQPQHF. The CDR3 DNA sequence: TGTGCCAGCACCAATAGCAATCAGCCCCAGCATTTT.

This clonotype was counted between two and nine times. The chain recombines TRBV5-1 with TRBJ2-3; 7 bases map to TRBD1. The ends lost 7 bases at V and 0 bases at J; junction bases unmatched: 8. Germline-derived CDR1 and CDR2 are SGHRS and YFSETQ. The CDR3 extends over 15 amino acids. CDR3 coding DNA: TGCGCCAGCGGATTGGGACAGTTCAGCACAGATACGCAGTATTTT. It specifies CASGLGQFSTDTQYF.

In its sample, this clonotype was seen a few times. This chain connects TRBV19 to TRBJ2-1; TRBD1 is a possible D gene (5 bases). CDR3 length: 15 residues. Germline V gene sequence: CDR1 LNHDA, CDR2 SQIVND (reference sequence). Deletions cut 5 bases from V and 5 bases from J, with 16 bases between. This chain's CDR3 is CASSDRTRPDNEQFF. CDR3 DNA sequence: TGTGCCAGTAGTGACCGGACACGGCCGGACAATGAGCAGTTCTTC. Based on the CDR3 plus reference TRBV19 and TRBJ2-1, the full variable domain is DGGITQSPKYLFRKEGQNVTLSCEQNLNHDAMYWYRQDPGQGLRLIYYSQIVNDFQKGDIAEGYSVSREKKESFPLTVTSAQKNPTAFYLCASSDRTRPDNEQFFGPGTRLTVL.

The sample holds a few counts of this clonotype. The rearrangement uses TRBV28 and TRBJ2-3, with D uncertain. The CDR3 is made up of 14 amino acids. The V gene lost 3 bases and the J gene lost 6 bases, with 13 bases spanning the gap. Germline V CDR1 and CDR2: MDHEN, SYDVKM. CDR3 region: CASSLPPRRDTQYF. CDR3 DNA sequence: TGTGCCAGCAGTTTGCCCCCCCGGCGTGATACGCAGTATTTT.

This chain joins TRBV4-1 and TRBJ1-4; weak D call: TRBD1 (6 bases). CDR1 and CDR2 from the germline V gene are MGHRA and YSYEKL. Trimming removed 1 base at V and 8 bases at J, with 11 bases between. This CDR3 is built from 14 residues. CDR3 DNA: TGCGCCAGCAGCCAAGGAGGGGGAAGCGAAAAACTGTTTTTT. It is translated as CASSQGGGSEKLFF.

There are many counts of this clonotype. V gene TRBV27 combines with J gene TRBJ1-4; 11 bases line up with TRBD1. The ends lost 5 bases at V and 7 bases at J; junction bases unmatched: 9. In germline, CDR1 is MNHEY, CDR2 SMNVEV (reference sequence). The CDR3 sequence is 16 residues long. The chain's CDR3 is CASSRRTGGSGEKLFF. CDR3 sequence (DNA): TGTGCCAGCAGTCGACGGACAGGGGGCTCAGGTGAAAAACTGTTTTTT.